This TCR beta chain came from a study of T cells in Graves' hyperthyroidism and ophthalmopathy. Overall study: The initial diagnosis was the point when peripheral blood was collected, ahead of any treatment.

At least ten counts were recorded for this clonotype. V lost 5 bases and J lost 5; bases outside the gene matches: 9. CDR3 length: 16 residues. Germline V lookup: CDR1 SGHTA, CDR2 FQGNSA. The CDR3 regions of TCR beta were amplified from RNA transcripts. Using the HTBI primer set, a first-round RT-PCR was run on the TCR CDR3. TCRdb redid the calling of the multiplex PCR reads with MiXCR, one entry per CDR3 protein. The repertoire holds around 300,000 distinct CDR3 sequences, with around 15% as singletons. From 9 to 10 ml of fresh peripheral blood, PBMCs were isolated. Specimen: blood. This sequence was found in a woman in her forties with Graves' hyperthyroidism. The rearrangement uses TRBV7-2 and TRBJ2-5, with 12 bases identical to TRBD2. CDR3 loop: CASSISPGTSGETQYF. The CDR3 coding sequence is TGTGCCAGCAGCATATCTCCCGGGACTAGCGGGGAGACCCAGTACTTC. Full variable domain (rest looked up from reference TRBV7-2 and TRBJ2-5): GAGVSQSPSNKVTEKGKDVELRCDPISGHTALYWYRQSLGQGLEFLIYFQGNSAPDKSGLPSDRFSAERTGGSVSTLTIQRTQQEDSAVYLCASSISPGTSGETQYFGPGTRLLVL.